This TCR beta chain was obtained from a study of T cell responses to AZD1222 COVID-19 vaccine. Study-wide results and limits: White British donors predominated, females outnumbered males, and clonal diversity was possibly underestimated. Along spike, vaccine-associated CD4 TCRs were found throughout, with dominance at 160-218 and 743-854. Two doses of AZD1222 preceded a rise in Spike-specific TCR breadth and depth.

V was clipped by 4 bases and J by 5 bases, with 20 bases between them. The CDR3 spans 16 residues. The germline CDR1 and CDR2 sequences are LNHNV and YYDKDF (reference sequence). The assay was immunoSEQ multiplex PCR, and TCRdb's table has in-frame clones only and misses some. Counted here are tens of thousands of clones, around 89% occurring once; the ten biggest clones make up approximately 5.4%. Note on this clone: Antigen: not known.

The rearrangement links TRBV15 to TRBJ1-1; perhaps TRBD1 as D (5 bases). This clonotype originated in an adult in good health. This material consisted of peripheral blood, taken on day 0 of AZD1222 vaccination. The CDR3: CATSNPSQRRGTEAFF. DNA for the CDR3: TGTGCCACCAGCAACCCCTCACAGAGGAGGGGAACTGAAGCTTTCTTT.